The clone carrying this T cell receptor (beta chain) has a count of ten or more. The germline CDR1 and CDR2 sequences are DFQATT and SNEGSKA (reference sequence). Between the trimmed V and J ends, which lost 3 bases and 6 bases, there was a span of 14 bases. The CDR3 has 13 residues. These data originate in a study of neurological immune-mediated disorders. TCRdb independently ran MiXCR on the 5' RACE reads; one entry per CDR3 protein. The sample has fewer than 90,000 distinct CDR3 sequences, roughly a tenth seen once. Time point specified: longitudinal time-point 1 (baseline). The sequenced sample was PBMCs. This receptor was obtained from a young man in good health. This rearrangement joins TRBV20-1 to TRBJ1-2; a possible D gene is TRBD1 (5 bases). In DNA form, the CDR3 reads TGCAGTGCTAGCAACGGGGCGCCGAATGGCTACACCTTC. This encodes CSASNGAPNGYTF.